The 24 T cell receptor beta chains reported below all come from one sample, sequenced in a study of tumor-infiltrating lymphocytes in primary liver carcinoma. Reverse transcription of around 500 ng total RNA with a constant-region primer produced TCR beta cDNA. Amplification in three nested multiplex PCR rounds with slightly modified ARM-PCR gave rise to TCR beta libraries. TRBV1-TRBV30 forward primers paired with a C-beta reverse primer drove the first two PCR rounds, about 9 cycles each. TCRdb re-called the multiplex PCR reads through MiXCR, storing one row per CDR3 protein. In the table there are fewer than 350,000 distinct CDR3 sequences, approximately 65% of which are singletons. Blood RNA was derived from unsorted whole blood, and germline DNA was extracted too. Sequencing input: peripheral blood. These TCRs come from a man aged 35 to 55 with primary liver carcinoma and hepatitis B virus infection.

This clonotype was recorded at least ten times. This chain joins TRBV12-3 or TRBV12-4 and TRBJ2-7, with 7 nucleotides matching TRBD1. After removal of 5 bases from V and 2 bases from J, the junction contained 6 bases not matched to a gene. The CDR3 contains 14 residues. CDR3 nucleotide sequence: TGTGCCAGCAGTCCCCCGGGACAGCCCTACGAGCAGTACTTC. Encoded protein: CASSPPGQPYEQYF.

J is TRBJ2-1 and V is TRBV5-1; D perhaps matches TRBD2 (5 bases). The CDR3 has 14 amino acids. CDR1 and CDR2 from the germline V gene are SGHRS and YFSETQ. V lost 0 bases, J lost 8 bases, and 12 bases lay in between. The CDR3 region has the DNA TGCGCCAGCAGCTTGGGGCTAGCTCTCGATGAGCAGTTCTTC. Protein sequence: CASSLGLALDEQFF.

The chain carries TRBV10-3 and TRBJ2-7, with 8 bases identical to TRBD1. CDR3 length: 18 amino acids. Looked up from germline, CDR1 is ENHRY and CDR2 is SYGVKD. V was clipped by 2 bases and J by 6 bases; unmatched bases: 18. CDR3 protein: CAISEPPFGRTGKIEQYF. In DNA form, the CDR3 reads TGTGCCATCAGTGAGCCCCCCTTCGGACGGACAGGGAAAATCGAGCAGTACTTC.

The chain employs TRBV21-1 and TRBJ1-4. TRBV21-1 is marked as a pseudogene. The CDR3 totals 14 residues. The CDR3 nucleotides are TGTGCCGGCACCCTTGCGTCGACTAATGAAAAACTGTTTTTT. Translation gives CAGTLASTNEKLFF.

Regarding this clonotype: A much larger clone differs from this one at a single base, so this may be a read error. The chain has TRBV6-1 and TRBJ2-7, with a tentative D call TRBD2 (7 bases). Trimming removed 6 bases from V and 2 bases from J, with 20 bases in between. Germline assignment: CDR1 MNHNS and CDR2 SASEGT. The CDR3 runs 16 residues. Written as DNA, the CDR3 is TGTGCCAGCAGGATACTGACAGGACTAGGGGCCTACGAGCAGTACTTC. This codes for CASRILTGLGAYEQYF.

On this clonotype itself: Sequence at one end of the junction differs from germline and may be a read error. The rearrangement links TRBV5-6 to TRBJ2-1, with no clear D. CDR1 SGHDT and CDR2 YYEEEE come from the germline V gene. This CDR3 contains 13 residues. In nucleotides, the CDR3 is TGTGCCGGCAGCTTTTTACAGAGCAATGAGCAGTTCTTC. It codes for CAGSFLQSNEQFF.

A note on this clonotype: A read error may account for a junction end that differs from germline. The V gene is TRBV4-3, the J gene TRBJ2-2; D unclear. Germline lookup yields CDR1 LGHNA and CDR2 YSLEER. This CDR3 region has 13 residues. The CDR3 protein is CSSSPQRTRELFF. In nucleotides, the CDR3 is TGCTCCAGCAGCCCCCAACGCACCAGGGAGCTGTTTTTT.

This clonotype came up many times. The V and J genes are TRBV29-1 and TRBJ1-5; D is ambiguous. Germline CDR1 reads SQVTM; CDR2 reads ANQGSEA. This CDR3 has 13 amino acids. V dropped 7 bases and J dropped 2 bases, with 12 bases sitting between them. The CDR3 nucleotides read TGCAGCGCCGGTGCTACGGGCAATCAGCCCCAGCATTTT. It encodes CSAGATGNQPQHF.

To note about this clonotype: A clone one base away is much larger, so this may be a read error. This chain uses TRBV6-1 with TRBJ2-7; 10 nucleotides agree with TRBD2. The germline V gene encodes CDR1 MNHNS and CDR2 SASEGT. The CDR3 is 15 amino acids. CDR3 DNA: TGTGCCAGCAGTGAAAGCGCGGGACTAGCGAACGAGCAGCACTTC. This translates into CASSESAGLANEQHF.

As for this clonotype: One end of the junction is discordant with germline, which a read error may explain. This rearrangement joins TRBV6-1 to TRBJ2-7; perhaps TRBD2 as D (5 bases). The germline V gene encodes CDR1 MNHNS and CDR2 SASEGT. The CDR3 spans 12 residues. CDR3 sequence reads: CTSIASIYEQCF. Written as DNA, the CDR3 is TGTACCAGCATTGCTAGCATCTACGAGCAGTGCTTC.

The gene calls are TRBV11-2 and TRBJ2-2; D is perhaps TRBD1 (5 bases). V was cut by 8 bases and J by 5 bases, with 15 bases left in between. Germline V gene lookup returns CDR1 SGHAT and CDR2 FQNNGV. This CDR3 spans 14 amino acids. In DNA, the CDR3 is TGTGCCAGCGGTCCTTCGACAGATACCGGGGAGCTGTTTTTT. Translating gives CASGPSTDTGELFF. The full variable domain, completed using reference TRBV11-2 and TRBJ2-2, is EAGVAQSPRYKIIEKRQSVAFWCNPISGHATLYWYQQILGQGPKLLIQFQNNGVVDDSQLPKDRFSAERLKGVDSTLKIQPAKLEDSAVYLCASGPSTDTGELFFGEGSRLTVL.

This clonotype was seen repeatedly, ten times or more. The chain couples TRBV6-1 to TRBJ1-5; tentatively, D is TRBD1 (5 bases). V was clipped by 8 bases and J by 7 bases, with 21 bases between them. The CDR3 is made up of 15 amino acids. Germline-derived CDR1 and CDR2 are MNHNS and SASEGT. In DNA, the CDR3 is TGTGCCAGCTCCGACCGGGGCATCATGGACCAGCCCCAGCATTTT. It yields the protein CASSDRGIMDQPQHF.

As concerns this clonotype: An end of the junction differs from the germline gene, which may be a read error. V is TRBV11-2 and J is TRBJ2-6; D could derive from TRBD1 or TRBD2 (5 bases each). Germline CDR1 and CDR2: SGHAT and FQNNGV. This CDR3 has 20 residues. CDR3 DNA sequence: TGTGTCAGCAGCTTCCGGGGCGATAGGAGTAGAGCCACTGGGGCCAACGTCCTGACTTTC. Translating it yields CVSSFRGDRSRATGANVLTF.

For this clonotype: This may arise from a read error, as a much more abundant clone is one base away. This rearrangement joins TRBV13 to TRBJ1-5; tentatively, D is TRBD1 (6 bases). The CDR3 runs 14 residues. CDR1 and CDR2 (germline): PRHDT, FYEKMQ (reference sequence). The CDR3 nucleotides read TGTGCCATCAGCTTAACAGGGCGGAATCAGCCCCAGCATTTT. Protein product: CAISLTGRNQPQHF.

This clonotype has a handful of counts. The chain carries TRBV7-9 and TRBJ2-5; a weak D match, TRBD1 (8 bases). The CDR3 loop spans 15 amino acids. V lost 5 bases to trimming and J lost 5 bases, with 18 bases between them. CDR1 is SEHNR, CDR2 FQNEAQ, per germline (reference sequence). DNA for the CDR3: TGTGCCAGCAGCATACGGACAGGGAGGGGGGAGACCCAGTACTTC. Encoded protein: CASSIRTGRGETQYF.

In its sample, this clonotype was seen a few times. The V gene is TRBV14, the J gene TRBJ2-1, with D perhaps matching TRBD2 (6 bases). Between the trimmed V and J ends, which lost 4 bases and 6 bases, there was a span of 19 bases. The CDR3 sequence is 16 residues long. CDR1 and CDR2 (germline): SGHDN, FVKESK. The CDR3 region has the DNA TGTGCCAGCAGCCCATACCACCGGCCCGGGGGCAATGAGCAGTTCTTC. Its protein product is CASSPYHRPGGNEQFF.

CDR3 region: CASSQEAVPAQYF. For the CDR3, the DNA is TGTGCCAGCAGCCAAGAGGCAGTGCCTGCGCAGTATTTT. The chain combines TRBV14 with TRBJ2-3; D is ambiguous. Germline assignment: CDR1 SGHDN and CDR2 FVKESK. Trimming removed 0 bases from V and 10 bases from J, with 11 bases in between. The CDR3 loop spans 13 amino acids.

The sample holds one count of this clonotype. J is TRBJ2-7 and V is TRBV28; D unclear. The V gene's germline CDR1 is MDHEN and CDR2 SYDVKM. V was shortened by 2 bases and J by 0 bases, with 11 bases between the two germline ends. The CDR3 covers 15 residues. As DNA, the CDR3 is TGTGCCAGCAGTTTAACAGCTACAACCTCCTACGAGCAGTACTTC. Amino acid sequence: CASSLTATTSYEQYF.

This chain joins TRBV5-5 and TRBJ2-7, with 7 bases fitting TRBD2. The CDR3 is made up of 15 amino acids. The trim removed 4 bases at V and 7 bases at J, leaving 14 bases unmatched. From germline, CDR1 is SGHKS and CDR2 YYEKEE (reference sequence). The CDR3, as DNA: TGTGCCAGCAGCCCGGAATTAGGGAGGGTAGGAGAGCAGTACTTC. Translated: CASSPELGRVGEQYF.

A remark on this clonotype: A much larger clone differs by one base, so this may be a read error. V usage is TRBV10-3 and J usage is TRBJ2-6; TRBD1 might be the D (5 bases). The CDR3 consists of 16 residues. Germline CDR1 and CDR2: ENHRY and SYGVKD. CDR3 residues: CAISDLSLSGADVLTF. CDR3 in DNA: TGTGCCATCAGTGACCTTTCGTTGTCTGGGGCCGACGTCCTGACTTTC.

Remarks on this clonotype: A much larger clone is a single base away; this may be a read error. The rearrangement uses TRBV6-1 and TRBJ2-7; 10 bases match TRBD1. The CDR3 loop spans 14 amino acids. J was trimmed by 8 bases and V by 6 bases; bases with no gene match: 10. Germline V gives CDR1 MNHNS, CDR2 SASEGT. The chain's CDR3 is CASRDDRGRLKQYF. The CDR3 DNA is TGTGCCAGCAGAGATGACAGGGGGCGGCTCAAGCAGTACTTC.

Remarks on this clonotype: One junction end does not reproduce the germline sequence, and a read error may be involved. This sequence joins TRBV4-3 and TRBJ2-2; TRBD2 matches at 7 bases. This CDR3 comprises 17 residues. Germline assignment: CDR1 LGHNA and CDR2 YSLEER. CDR3 nucleotide sequence: TGCGTCAGCAGCCACCCCCGGGCGGGAGTGAACACCGAGGAGCTGTTTTTT. It specifies CVSSHPRAGVNTEELFF.

To note about this clonotype: One end of the junction varies from germline; a read error may be responsible. Here the CDR3 reads CVSNSDGSYEQYF. CDR3 DNA sequence: TGTGTCAGCAATTCGGACGGCTCCTACGAGCAGTACTTC. The rearrangement links TRBV2 to TRBJ2-7; D gene unclear. In germline, CDR1 is SNHLY, CDR2 FYNNEI. CDR3 length: 13 amino acids.

This clonotype was found many times. The chain is built from TRBV11-2 and TRBJ2-2, with a weak D call TRBD1 (5 bases). The V end was cut by 5 bases, the J end by 6 bases, with 13 bases between. Germline values: CDR1 SGHAT, CDR2 FQNNGV. The CDR3 runs to 14 residues. This chain's CDR3 is CASSQGLVAGELFF. The CDR3 DNA follows: TGTGCCAGCAGCCAGGGTTTAGTAGCCGGGGAGCTGTTTTTT. The variable domain in full, completed from reference TRBV11-2 and TRBJ2-2, reads EAGVAQSPRYKIIEKRQSVAFWCNPISGHATLYWYQQILGQGPKLLIQFQNNGVVDDSQLPKDRFSAERLKGVDSTLKIQPAKLEDSAVYLCASSQGLVAGELFFGEGSRLTVL.